A selection of T cell receptor beta chains follows, all from one sample in a study of blood T cells in healthy people across ages. TCRdb recomputed calls from the 5' RACE reads with MiXCR, one row per CDR3 protein. The profile shows about 640,000 distinct CDR3 sequences, approximately 59% of them singletons. The sequenced sample was blood. The receptors shown here come from a man aged 60 to 69 in good health. The CDR3 runs from the conserved cysteine through the conserved F or W. Each record gives: J gene, V gene, CDR3 protein.

>TRBJ2-1|TRBV29-1
CSAGQGRLYNEQFF
>TRBJ2-1|TRBV20-1
CSLLTMDSYNEQFF
>TRBJ1-6|TRBV6-5
CASSPTDRWSPLHF
>TRBJ2-1|TRBV5-1
CASSLGGQNEQFF
>.|TRBV27
CASSLSIQGPSYEQYF
>TRBJ2-3|TRBV12-3/TRBV12-4
CASTIQRGGRDTQYF
>TRBJ2-7|TRBV12-3/TRBV12-4
CASSLGQTYEQYF
>TRBJ2-6|TRBV18
CASLESSGANVLTF
>TRBJ2-7|TRBV20-1
CSARDPGTGGSYEQYF
>TRBJ2-7|TRBV5-1
CASKPTTGPHEQYF
>TRBJ1-4|TRBV12-3/TRBV12-4
CASTPQGGLEKLFF
>TRBJ2-1|TRBV11-2
CASTTHAYNEQFF
>TRBJ2-5|TRBV5-1
CASRLAGFLETQYF
>TRBJ2-7|TRBV6-1
CASSEGGDSSYEQYF
>TRBJ2-3|TRBV24-1
CATSDATSGETDTQYF
>TRBJ2-5|TRBV20-1
CSAGDRGNSEETQYF
>TRBJ2-3|TRBV10-3
CAISRGESTDTQYF
>TRBJ2-3|TRBV20-1
CSAPTAGGLDTQYF
>TRBJ1-2|TRBV29-1
CSVGTAQEAYGYTF
>TRBJ2-2|TRBV7-7
CASSARDSGELFF
>TRBJ2-1|TRBV7-9
CASSSTGTSSYNEQFF
>TRBJ1-6|TRBV5-1
CASSPGQGYSPLHF
>TRBJ2-5|TRBV5-1
CASSLETQETQYF
>TRBJ1-1|TRBV9
CASNAREDTEAFF
>TRBJ1-2|TRBV9
CASSVGGVGYGYTF
>TRBJ2-5|TRBV7-8
CASSLAVQQETQYF
>TRBJ2-5|TRBV5-4
CASSKGTGQSQETQYF
>TRBJ2-7|TRBV7-2
CASRRSSGEAVEQYF
>TRBJ2-3|TRBV5-4
CASSLAAKRGGTDTQYF
>.|TRBV7-9
CASSLGAVGTQYF
>TRBJ2-1|TRBV15
CATSREEGVYNEQFF
>TRBJ2-5|TRBV10-3
CAVKGAGETQYF
>TRBJ2-1|TRBV6-5
CASGLGDRSYNEQFF